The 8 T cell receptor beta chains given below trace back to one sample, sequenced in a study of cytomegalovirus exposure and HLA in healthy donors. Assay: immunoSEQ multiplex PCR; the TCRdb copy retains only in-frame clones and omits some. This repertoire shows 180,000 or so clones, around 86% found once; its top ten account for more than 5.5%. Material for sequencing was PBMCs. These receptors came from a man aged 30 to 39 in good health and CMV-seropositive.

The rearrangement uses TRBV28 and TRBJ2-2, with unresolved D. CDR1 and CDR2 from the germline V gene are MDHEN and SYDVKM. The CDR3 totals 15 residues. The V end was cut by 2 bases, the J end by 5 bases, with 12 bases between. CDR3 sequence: CASSLNALVTGELFF. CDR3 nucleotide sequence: TGTGCCAGCAGTTTAAACGCGTTAGTGACCGGGGAGCTGTTTTTT.

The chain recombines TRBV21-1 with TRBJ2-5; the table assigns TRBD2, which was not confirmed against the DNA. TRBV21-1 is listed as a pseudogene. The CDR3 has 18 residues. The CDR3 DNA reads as TGTGCCAGCAGCAAACAGACTAGCGGGAGAGGGGGGCAAGAGACCCAGTACTTC. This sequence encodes CASSKQTSGRGGQETQYF.

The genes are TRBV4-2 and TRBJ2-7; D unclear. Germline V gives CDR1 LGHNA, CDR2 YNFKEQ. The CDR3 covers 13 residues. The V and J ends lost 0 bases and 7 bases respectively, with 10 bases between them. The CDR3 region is CASSQDIGMEQYF. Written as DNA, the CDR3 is TGTGCCAGCAGCCAAGATATTGGAATGGAGCAGTACTTC.

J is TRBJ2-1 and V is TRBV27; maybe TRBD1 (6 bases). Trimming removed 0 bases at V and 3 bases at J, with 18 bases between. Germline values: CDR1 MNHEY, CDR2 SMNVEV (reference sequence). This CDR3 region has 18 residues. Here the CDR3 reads CASSLSAGDSGFYNEQFF. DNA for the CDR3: TGTGCCAGCAGTTTATCAGCAGGGGATAGTGGATTCTACAATGAGCAGTTCTTC.

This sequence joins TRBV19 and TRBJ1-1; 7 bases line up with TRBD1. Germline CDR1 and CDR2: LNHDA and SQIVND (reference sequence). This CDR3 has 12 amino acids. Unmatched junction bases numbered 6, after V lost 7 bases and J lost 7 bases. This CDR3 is CASKQGLGEAFF. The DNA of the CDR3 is TGTGCCAGTAAACAGGGGCTAGGTGAAGCTTTCTTT. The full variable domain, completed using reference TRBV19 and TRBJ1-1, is DGGITQSPKYLFRKEGQNVTLSCEQNLNHDAMYWYRQDPGQGLRLIYYSQIVNDFQKGDIAEGYSVSREKKESFPLTVTSAQKNPTAFYLCASKQGLGEAFFGQGTRLTVV.

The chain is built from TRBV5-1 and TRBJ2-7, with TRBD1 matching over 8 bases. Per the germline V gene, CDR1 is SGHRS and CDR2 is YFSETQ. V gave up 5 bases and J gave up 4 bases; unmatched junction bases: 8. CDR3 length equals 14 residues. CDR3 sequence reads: CASSYGQGKYEQYF. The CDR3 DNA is TGCGCCAGCAGTTATGGACAGGGCAAGTACGAGCAGTACTTC. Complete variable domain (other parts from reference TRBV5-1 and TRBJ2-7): KAGVTQTPRYLIKTRGQQVTLSCSPISGHRSVSWYQQTPGQGLQFLFEYFSETQRNKGNFPGRFSGRQFSNSRSEMNVSTLELGDSALYLCASSYGQGKYEQYFGPGTRLTVT.

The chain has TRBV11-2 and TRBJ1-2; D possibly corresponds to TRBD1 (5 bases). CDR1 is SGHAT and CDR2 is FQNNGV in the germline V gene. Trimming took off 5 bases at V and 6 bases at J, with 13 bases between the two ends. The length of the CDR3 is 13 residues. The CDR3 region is CASSPPWGDGYTF. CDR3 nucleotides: TGTGCCAGCAGCCCCCCGTGGGGGGATGGCTACACCTTC.

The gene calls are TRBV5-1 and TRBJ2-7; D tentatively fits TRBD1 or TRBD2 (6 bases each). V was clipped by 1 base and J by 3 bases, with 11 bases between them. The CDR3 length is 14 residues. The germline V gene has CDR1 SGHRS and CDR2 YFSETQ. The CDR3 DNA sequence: TGCGCCAGCAGCTTGCAGGGGACTCACTACGAGCAGTACTTC. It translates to CASSLQGTHYEQYF.